In this sample, the clone carrying this T cell receptor (beta chain) turned up once. Its antigen remains unknown. This entry comes from a study of T cell responses to AZD1222 COVID-19 vaccine. Study-wide results and limits: Baseline seropositivity characterized only a handful of AZD1222 recipients. Regions 160-218 and 743-854 dominated among vaccine-associated CD4 TCRs spanning spike.

The trim removed 3 bases at V and 6 bases at J, leaving 1 base unmatched. In germline, CDR1 is LGHDT, CDR2 YNNKEL (reference sequence). The CDR3 is 13 residues long. Clones were read by immunoSEQ multiplex PCR, and TCRdb kept only the in-frame ones, dropping some. The profile shows 150,000 to 200,000 clones, more than 70% of them singletons. The rearrangement joins TRBV3-1 (or the pseudogene TRBV3-2) to TRBJ2-1; 8 bases map to TRBD2. The TCR originated in an adult who received the AZD1222 COVID-19 vaccine. The sample was peripheral blood, taken 28 days after the second AZD1222 dose. This chain's CDR3 is CASSHGGVNEQFF. Here the CDR3 DNA reads TGTGCCAGCAGCCACGGGGGGGTCAATGAGCAGTTCTTC.